This entry describes one T cell receptor beta chain. The repertoire was sequenced with immunoSEQ multiplex PCR; TCRdb's copy has only in-frame clones and lacks some. The sample holds tens of thousands of clones, over 80% seen once. The data belong to a study of blood T cell repertoires in COVID-19. Study background: COVID-19 samples collected from the United States, Italy and Spain covered acute and convalescent phases. PBMCs, B-cell-depleted T cells, or T cells provided the cDNA or gDNA that made up the material.

Germline trimming cut 5 bases from V and 11 bases from J; bases unmatched to any gene: 12. Germline V gives CDR1 PRHDT, CDR2 FYEKMQ (reference sequence). The CDR3 has 14 amino acids. This rearrangement joins TRBV13 to TRBJ1-1, with 9 bases aligning to TRBD1. Sequenced input: peripheral blood. The clonotype was recovered from a woman in her fifties or sixties with active COVID-19. The CDR3 region has the DNA TGTGCCAGCAGCCCCCCGGACAGGGGACTTCAGGCTTTCTTT. Translation: CASSPPDRGLQAFF.